This T cell receptor beta chain emerged from a study of blood T cell repertoires in COVID-19 (TCRdb year 2020). Concerning the study at large: Collaborator samples came from the United States, Italy and Spain and covered acute and convalescent phases of COVID-19. Deeply sampled blood TCRbeta repertoires from subjects exposed to, actively infected with, or recovered from COVID-19 were included in the dataset. Nearly every sample came with metadata listing a de-identified subject ID, COVID-19 status, age in years and sex. HLA class I and class II types, where available, came from metadata supplied by the sample provider rather than from assay-based typing. The repertoires were released in a freely available public database intended as a resource for research on the immune response to SARS-CoV-2. Samples were obtained from the ongoing ImmuneRACE study (first 160 participants) and from 1,254 subjects provided by 6 global collaborators. The prospective study material was composed of cDNA or gDNA derived from T cells, B-cell-depleted T cells, or PBMCs. Study-wide conclusions, independent of this receptor: The amount of clinical and demographic metadata varied by source and participant and was provided uncurated.

V trim: 6 bases; J trim: 6 bases; unmatched bases: 7. From the germline V gene (reference sequence), CDR1 is LGHDT and CDR2 is YNNKEL. Including the terminal cysteine and phenylalanine, the CDR3 comprises 14 residues. Only the CDR3 DNA stays, 42 bases, in frame from base 1. The immunoSEQ Assay, a bias-controlled multiplex PCR, was used to amplify TCRbeta CDR3 regions from genomic DNA. The authors' analysis ran thus. The number of nucleated cells in each sample was estimated by amplification of reference gene primers within the assay. To quantify the absolute abundance of each unique TCRbeta CDR3 rearrangement, sequence reads were collapsed and filtered. For each sample, productive Simpson clonality was calculated as the square root of Simpson's diversity index across productive rearrangements. TCRdb obtained this table from immuneACCESS and retained in-frame rearrangements with V and J assigned. These tables miss some clones; where compared with another copy, unresolved V genes account for less than half of the shortfall, and the remainder is unexplained. V and J calls and clone size are as listed in that table; D and trimming were resolved from the DNA. This sample gives 120,000 to 150,000 clones in total; about 87% of them show up just once. The top ten constitute 2.5% to 3% of the sample.

With respect to this clone: No cognate antigen has been identified for it. Per-base qualities were not stored, and no clone one base away is much larger.

At one collaborating source in Seattle, patients were enrolled during active infection and were followed longitudinally through the course of disease. The collaborating institutions used their own protocols to collect whole blood in K2EDTA tubes. For TCRbeta analysis, collaborators shipped samples as frozen whole blood, isolated PBMCs, or DNA extracted from either of those sample types. The sequence was collected from a human donor with COVID-19, enrolled during active disease. The donor label of this sample is uncertain. Rearrangement joined TRBV3-1 (or the pseudogene TRBV3-2) to TRBJ2-3, with 9 bases in between that match TRBD1. Sequencing was done on a sample of peripheral blood. The CDR3 reads CASRAKGQGDTQYF. The nucleotides are TGTGCCAGCAGGGCGAAAGGACAGGGGGATACGCAGTATTTT.